The 21 T cell receptor beta chains given below trace back to one sample, sequenced in a study of blood T cell dynamics during melanoma immunotherapy (dated by TCRdb to 2018 to 2020). The method behind the library was the immunoSEQ multiplex PCR assay. TCRdb carries this immuneACCESS record with in-frame sequences only. Its versions omit some clonotypes, under half of them owing to an unresolved V gene in the studies checked, with the rest unexplained. The table for this sample lists about 6,300 clones; 88% of them were counted only once. The ten largest make up 4% to 6% of the sample. Explained via the paper, the time point label denotes: week 3, after first cycle of checkpoint inhibitor. The sequences come from blood, collected from a patient treated with checkpoint blockade. These receptors originate from a human donor with melanoma.

This clone was observed once. The chain employs TRBV7-9 and TRBJ1-4; the match to TRBD1 covers 10 bases. Germline-derived CDR1 and CDR2 are SEHNR and FQNEAQ (reference sequence). CDR3 size: 19 residues. Trimming took 4 bases from V and 0 from J; bases not matched to a gene: 11. The CDR3 reads CASSSTGTGVSPTNEKLFF. DNA of the CDR3: TGTGCCAGCAGCTCTACCGGGACAGGGGTGTCTCCAACTAATGAAAAACTGTTTTTT.

CDR3 nucleotides: TGTGCCAGCAGCCCAATCGCGAGACAGGGGTCCTACGAGCAGTACTTC. This gives the protein CASSPIARQGSYEQYF. The chain has TRBV11-2 and TRBJ2-7; 8 bases are a match to TRBD1. The V segment lost 5 bases and the J segment 1 base; nucleotides outside the gene matches: 10. This CDR3 region has 16 residues. Germline-derived CDR1 and CDR2 are SGHAT and FQNNGV.

V and J are TRBV10-1 and TRBJ1-5; TRBD1 matches 12 bases. CDR3 length: 19 residues. The germline gives CDR1 WNHNN, CDR2 SYGVQD (reference sequence). V lost 6 bases, J lost 2 bases, and 14 bases stayed unmatched. In DNA form, the CDR3 reads TGCGCCAGCAGGATTCTCCGGGACAGGGGGCATCAAGGCAATCAGCCCCAGCATTTT. Translated: CASRILRDRGHQGNQPQHF.

This clone was counted a single time. V and J are TRBV19 and TRBJ2-1, with D maybe TRBD1 (6 bases). There are 15 residues in the CDR3. Trimming removed 5 bases from V and 4 bases from J, with 15 bases in between. Germline loops: CDR1 LNHDA, CDR2 SQIVND (reference sequence). For the CDR3, the DNA is TGTGCCAGTAGTGCGTACAGGGCGGAATACAATGAGCAGTTCTTC. This codes for CASSAYRAEYNEQFF.

This clone was picked up one time. The V and J genes are TRBV2 and TRBJ2-5, with D perhaps TRBD2 (6 bases). The germline V gene encodes CDR1 SNHLY and CDR2 FYNNEI. Trimming pared 8 bases from V and 2 bases from J, leaving 12 bases between. This CDR3 is built from 13 residues. CDR3 nucleotide sequence: TGTGCCAGCTTGCGGGACCTACAAGAGACCCAGTACTTC. Amino acids: CASLRDLQETQYF.

The J gene is TRBJ2-7, the V gene TRBV9, with unresolved D. Germline lookup yields CDR1 SGDLS and CDR2 YYNGEE. This CDR3 has 15 amino acids. V gave up 1 base and J gave up 0 bases, with 11 bases separating them. The CDR3 DNA reads as TGTGCCAGCAGCGTATCCCCACAAACCTCCTACGAGCAGTACTTC. Its protein product is CASSVSPQTSYEQYF. The full variable domain, rest sourced from reference TRBV9 and TRBJ2-7, is DSGVTQTPKHLITATGQRVTLRCSPRSGDLSVYWYQQSLDQGLQFLIQYYNGEERAKGNILERFSAQQFPDLHSELNLSSLELGDSALYFCASSVSPQTSYEQYFGPGTRLTVT.

This clone was recorded once. The V gene is TRBV2, the J gene TRBJ2-1; D is unresolved. The CDR3 contains 14 residues. Germline V CDR1 and CDR2: SNHLY, FYNNEI. V lost 2 bases, J lost 8 bases, and 13 bases lay in between. CDR3 loop: CASSESLSVHEQFF. The CDR3 DNA reads as TGTGCCAGCAGTGAATCCCTGTCGGTCCATGAGCAGTTCTTC.

The chain couples TRBV7-3 to TRBJ2-1; 7 nucleotides line up with TRBD2. From germline, CDR1 is SGHTA and CDR2 FQGTGA. The CDR3 sequence is 16 residues long. Unmatched junction bases numbered 7, after V lost 5 bases and J lost 0 bases. The CDR3 bases are TGTGCCAGCAGCCCCACGCGGGGGTACTCCTACAATGAGCAGTTCTTC. Translating it yields CASSPTRGYSYNEQFF.

The chain couples TRBV6-5 to TRBJ2-7; 11 positions agree with TRBD1. Germline V gives CDR1 MNHEY, CDR2 SVGAGI. V shed 7 bases, J shed 6 bases, and the junction held 11 bases outside the gene matches. The CDR3 has 15 residues. The CDR3 spells CASTSNRDRGAEQYF. The CDR3 DNA follows: TGTGCCAGCACCTCGAACCGGGACAGGGGGGCCGAGCAGTACTTC.

This rearrangement joins TRBV6-5 to TRBJ1-2; TRBD1 agrees at 10 bases. This CDR3 has 16 amino acids. After removal of 0 bases from V and 6 bases from J, the junction contained 7 bases not matched to a gene. Germline-derived CDR1 and CDR2 are MNHEY and SVGAGI. The DNA for the CDR3 is TGTGCCAGCAGTTACTCGATCCAGACAGGGGGCGATGGCTACACCTTC. Residues: CASSYSIQTGGDGYTF.

The chain carries TRBV5-4 and TRBJ1-5, with D perhaps matching TRBD1 (6 bases). V lost 2 bases to trimming and J lost 7 bases, with 13 bases between them. The CDR3 covers 14 residues. Germline V gives CDR1 SGHNT, CDR2 YYREEE (reference sequence). The CDR3 reads CASSFRGRDQPQHF. CDR3 nucleotide sequence: TGTGCCAGCAGCTTCCGGGGGCGAGACCAGCCCCAGCATTTT.

V is TRBV11-3 and J is TRBJ1-4; 11 bases map to TRBD1. V shed 5 bases and J 8 bases; nucleotides not matched to a gene: 13. Germline CDR1 reads SGHNT; CDR2 reads YENEEA. The CDR3 spans 17 residues. CDR3 region: CASSPFGQGAVWEKLFF. The CDR3 DNA is TGTGCCAGCAGCCCCTTTGGACAGGGGGCGGTTTGGGAAAAACTGTTTTTT.

The V gene is TRBV5-1, the J gene TRBJ1-5; TRBD1 might be the D (5 bases). The CDR3 covers 15 residues. The ends were cut back, 0 bases at V and 7 bases at J, with 14 bases in the middle. The germline V gene encodes CDR1 SGHRS and CDR2 YFSETQ. The CDR3 bases are TGCGCCAGCAGCTTGGCCGGCAGGGAGGGCCAGCCCCAGCATTTT. Protein product: CASSLAGREGQPQHF.

The rearrangement uses TRBV4-1 and TRBJ1-1; D is undetermined. Trimming stripped 1 base from V and 1 base from J, with 7 bases between. The CDR3 spans 14 residues. CDR1 and CDR2 from the germline V gene are MGHRA and YSYEKL. CDR3 in amino acids: CASSQVGENTEAFF. The CDR3 DNA follows: TGCGCCAGCAGCCAAGTCGGGGAGAACACTGAAGCTTTCTTT.

This chain uses TRBV7-9 with TRBJ1-5; TRBD1 agrees at 8 bases. Germline CDR1 reads SEHNR; CDR2 reads FQNEAQ (reference sequence). This CDR3 has 16 residues. Trimming at V came to 5 bases and at J to 6 bases, leaving 12 bases not matched to a gene. CDR3 region: CASSGSGQGSRQPQHF. The CDR3 nucleotides are TGTGCCAGCAGCGGGAGCGGACAGGGTTCACGTCAGCCCCAGCATTTT.

This clone has more than one count but fewer than ten. The chain employs TRBV4-1 and TRBJ1-6, with 8 bases fitting TRBD1. The CDR3 runs 16 residues. The germline CDR1 and CDR2 sequences are MGHRA and YSYEKL. The V segment lost 4 bases and the J segment 8 bases; nucleotides outside the gene matches: 10. This CDR3 reads CASSRMGTGRDSPLHF. In nucleotides, the CDR3 is TGCGCCAGCAGCCGAATGGGGACAGGTCGGGATTCACCCCTCCACTTT.

The CDR3 nucleotides read TGTGCCAGCAGTGAGGGCCAGCTCCTCTACACCTTC. As protein: CASSEGQLLYTF. J is TRBJ1-2 and V is TRBV2; D uncertain. Germline CDR1 SNHLY, CDR2 FYNNEI. V was clipped by 3 bases and J by 10 bases, with 12 bases between them. CDR3 length: 12 amino acids.

The rearrangement uses TRBV27 and TRBJ2-5; 8 nucleotides line up with TRBD2. J gave up 2 bases and V 7 bases, and 3 bases lay outside the gene matches. There are 13 residues in the CDR3. Germline V lookup: CDR1 MNHEY, CDR2 SMNVEV (reference sequence). Here the CDR3 reads CASNQRGQETQYF. CDR3 DNA: TGTGCCAGCAATCAGCGGGGGCAAGAGACCCAGTACTTC.

The CDR3 nucleotides read TGCGCCAGCAGCCAAGCACAACTTTCCTCCTACGAGCAGTACTTC. Translating it yields CASSQAQLSSYEQYF. V is TRBV4-1 and J is TRBJ2-7; D uncertain. CDR3 length: 15 residues. Trimming pared 1 base from V and 0 bases from J, leaving 10 bases between. Germline V CDR1 and CDR2: MGHRA, YSYEKL.

The chain links TRBV5-1 to TRBJ1-1, with D perhaps TRBD1 (5 bases). CDR3 length equals 16 residues. Trimming cost V 0 bases and J 2 bases, with 14 bases left between them. CDR1 SGHRS and CDR2 YFSETQ come from the germline V gene. The chain's CDR3 is CASSLAGGGVNTEAFF. DNA for the CDR3: TGCGCCAGCAGCTTGGCGGGCGGGGGAGTTAACACTGAAGCTTTCTTT.

The chain joins TRBV2 to TRBJ2-7; D not resolved. This CDR3 has 11 amino acids. CDR1 SNHLY and CDR2 FYNNEI come from the germline V gene. Trimming pared 3 bases from V and 5 bases from J, leaving 5 bases between. DNA of the CDR3: TGTGCCAGCAGTGACATGCACGAGCAGTACTTC. Its protein is CASSDMHEQYF.